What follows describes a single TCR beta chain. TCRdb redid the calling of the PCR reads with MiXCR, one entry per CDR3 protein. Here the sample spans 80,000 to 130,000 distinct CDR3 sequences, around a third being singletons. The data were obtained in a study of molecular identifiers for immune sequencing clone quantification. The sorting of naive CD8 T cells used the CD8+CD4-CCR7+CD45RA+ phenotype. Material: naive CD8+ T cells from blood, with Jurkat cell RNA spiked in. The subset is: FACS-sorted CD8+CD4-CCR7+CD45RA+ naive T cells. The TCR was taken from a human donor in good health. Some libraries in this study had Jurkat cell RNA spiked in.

CDR3 nucleotide sequence: TGTGCCAGTAGTCGCCGGACAGTTGGAAACACCATATATTTT. Amino acid sequence: CASSRRTVGNTIYF. The J gene is TRBJ1-3, the V gene TRBV19, with D possibly matching TRBD1 (6 bases). Germline loops: CDR1 LNHDA, CDR2 SQIVND (reference sequence). V was cut by 5 bases and J by 3 bases, with 11 bases left in between. The CDR3 spans 14 residues.